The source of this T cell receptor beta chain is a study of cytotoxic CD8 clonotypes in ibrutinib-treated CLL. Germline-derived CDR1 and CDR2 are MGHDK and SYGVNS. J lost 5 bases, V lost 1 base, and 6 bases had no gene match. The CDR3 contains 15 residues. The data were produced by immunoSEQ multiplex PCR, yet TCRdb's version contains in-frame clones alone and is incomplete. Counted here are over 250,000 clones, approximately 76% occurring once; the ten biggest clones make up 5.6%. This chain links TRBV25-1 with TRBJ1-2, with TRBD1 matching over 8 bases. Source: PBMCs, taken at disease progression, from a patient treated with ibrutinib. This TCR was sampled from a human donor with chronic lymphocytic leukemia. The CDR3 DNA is TGTGCCAGCAGTGAATCGGCAGGGGGCTGGTATGGCTACACCTTC. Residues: CASSESAGGWYGYTF.